The clone carrying this T cell receptor (beta chain) was found a few times. Its antigen is not known. Measured with immunoSEQ multiplex PCR; TCRdb has only the in-frame clones, and not every one. The table has 99,000 or so clones, roughly 80% seen once. Germline V gene lookup returns CDR1 SNHLY and CDR2 FYNNEI. Between the trimmed V and J ends, which lost 2 bases and 9 bases, there was a span of 17 bases. This CDR3 region has 15 residues. The sample belongs to a study of T cell clones after liver transplantation. Whole-study context: Immunosuppression withdrawal was tried within 2 years after liver transplantation in this trial. Overall study results and limits: Graft donor-reactive T cells possibly entered the graft instead of undergoing deletion.

This material consisted of CD4+ T cells from blood, taken before liver transplant. This receptor was identified in a human donor who received a liver transplant. The V gene is TRBV2, the J gene TRBJ1-5; D may be TRBD1 (6 bases). CDR3 sequence (DNA): TGTGCCAGCAGTGAACGAGACAGGACCTTGGCGCCCCAGCATTTT. Its translation is CASSERDRTLAPQHF.